Below are 21 T cell receptor beta chains sequenced from a single sample in a study of OX40 agonist ivuxolimab in advanced cancers. Measured with immunoSEQ multiplex PCR; TCRdb has only the in-frame clones, and not every one. In the table there are some 75,000 clones, less than 90% of which are singletons. The specimen was CD4+ or CD8+ T cells sorted from blood, collected in a trial of the OX40 agonist ivuxolimab. These receptors came from an adult with an advanced solid tumor such as melanoma, head and neck, liver or kidney cancer.

The rearrangement links TRBV5-6 to TRBJ2-5, with 9 bases that match TRBD2. J lost 0 bases, V lost 0 bases, and 9 bases had no gene match. Per germline, CDR1 SGHDT and CDR2 YYEEEE. The CDR3 is 18 residues long. The CDR3: CASSLVFERGADQETQYF. The CDR3 nucleotides are TGTGCCAGCAGCTTGGTATTTGAGCGGGGGGCCGACCAAGAGACCCAGTACTTC.

This clone has only a few counts. This chain links TRBV28 with TRBJ2-2; 13 nucleotides match TRBD2. This CDR3 is built from 17 residues. The germline V gene has CDR1 MDHEN and CDR2 SYDVKM. The trim removed 0 bases at V and 6 bases at J, leaving 4 bases unmatched. The CDR3 sequence: CASSLWRLAGGPGELFF. Written as DNA, the CDR3 is TGTGCCAGCAGTTTATGGAGACTAGCGGGAGGTCCCGGGGAGCTGTTTTTT.

This chain uses TRBV28 with TRBJ1-2, with D tentatively TRBD1 (6 bases). The germline V gene encodes CDR1 MDHEN and CDR2 SYDVKM. The CDR3 runs 13 residues. Trimming removed 6 bases from V and 7 bases from J, with 15 bases in between. CDR3 in amino acids: CASRRGHVGGYTF. CDR3 sequence (DNA): TGTGCCAGCAGACGGGGACACGTCGGTGGCTACACCTTC.

V and J are TRBV5-5 and TRBJ2-1; D remains unclear. The CDR3 extends over 17 amino acids. The V gene lost 0 bases and the J gene lost 0 bases, with 13 bases spanning the gap. Germline V gene data show CDR1 as SGHKS and CDR2 as YYEKEE (reference sequence). In DNA form, the CDR3 reads TGTGCCAGCAGCTTGGCCACCGGGCCGAGCTCCTACAATGAGCAGTTCTTC. Protein sequence: CASSLATGPSSYNEQFF.

V and J are TRBV5-4 and TRBJ2-7; 13 positions match TRBD2. Germline V gene sequence: CDR1 SGHNT, CDR2 YYREEE (reference sequence). The CDR3 spans 18 residues. Unmatched junction bases numbered 13, after V lost 6 bases and J lost 1 base. CDR3 loop: CASTRGGGLAGASYEQYF. The CDR3 DNA is TGTGCCAGCACCCGAGGGGGAGGACTAGCGGGAGCGTCCTACGAGCAGTACTTC.

The rearrangement joins TRBV7-3 to TRBJ2-2; 12 nucleotides line up with TRBD1. This CDR3 has 15 amino acids. Looked up from germline, CDR1 is SGHTA and CDR2 is FQGTGA. V lost 5 bases and J lost 6; bases outside the gene matches: 4. Here the CDR3 reads CASSRDRGQAGELFF. In nucleotides, the CDR3 is TGTGCCAGCAGCCGGGACAGGGGGCAGGCCGGGGAGCTGTTTTTT.

V gene TRBV13 combines with J gene TRBJ2-3, with 7 bases that match TRBD2. CDR1 is PRHDT, CDR2 FYEKMQ, per germline (reference sequence). This CDR3 comprises 17 residues. J gave up 6 bases and V 4 bases, and 16 bases lay outside the gene matches. CDR3 amino acids: CASSSGGTTSSPDTQYF. Here the CDR3 DNA reads TGTGCCAGCAGCTCAGGCGGGACTACCTCATCACCGGATACGCAGTATTTT.

Here the CDR3 DNA reads TGTGCCTGGGCTTCTTGGGGGGGGCCATCTGGAAACACCATATATTTT. Protein: CAWASWGGPSGNTIYF. This chain joins TRBV30 and TRBJ1-3, with a possible D match to TRBD1 (6 bases). In germline, CDR1 is GTSNPN, CDR2 SVGIG (reference sequence). There are 16 residues in the CDR3. V lost 5 bases to trimming and J lost 1 base, with 18 bases between them.

The chain recombines TRBV7-9 with TRBJ2-1; 8 positions agree with TRBD1. CDR1 and CDR2 from the germline V gene are SEHNR and FQNEAQ (reference sequence). V lost 5 bases to trimming and J lost 6 bases; unmatched junction nucleotides: 9. This CDR3 is built from 15 residues. CDR3 DNA sequence: TGTGCCAGCAGCAACCGATTGACAGGGGTCAATGAGCAGTTCTTC. It codes for CASSNRLTGVNEQFF.

This clone was detected only once. This chain connects TRBV9 to TRBJ1-2; tentative D call: TRBD1 (6 bases). From germline, CDR1 is SGDLS and CDR2 YYNGEE. Trimming removed 3 bases from V and 5 bases from J, with 11 bases in between. The CDR3 length is 13 residues. The CDR3, as DNA: TGTGCCAGCAGCGCCGACAGGAGGTATGGCTACACCTTC. The encoded protein is CASSADRRYGYTF.

The chain joins TRBV6-6 to TRBJ2-1; possible D gene TRBD1, 6 bases. The CDR3 is 15 residues long. V was shortened by 5 bases and J by 6 bases, with 17 bases between the two germline ends. CDR1 and CDR2 from the germline V gene are MNHNY and SVGAGI (reference sequence). The CDR3 spells CASSPQGSWSNEQFF. CDR3 nucleotides: TGTGCCAGCAGTCCACAGGGATCTTGGAGCAATGAGCAGTTCTTC.

The DNA of the CDR3 is TGTGCCACCGGGGAGGGGAGCGGGGAGCTGTTTTTT. Its protein is CATGEGSGELFF. The gene calls are TRBV10-3 and TRBJ2-2, with 7 positions matching TRBD2. Looked up from germline, CDR1 is ENHRY and CDR2 is SYGVKD. The J segment lost 7 bases and the V segment lost 10 bases, leaving 6 bases of the junction unmatched. This CDR3 spans 12 amino acids.

This clone was detected ten times or more. The V gene is TRBV19, the J gene TRBJ2-7; TRBD1 agrees at 7 bases. The V gene's germline CDR1 is LNHDA and CDR2 SQIVND (reference sequence). Trimming took 7 bases from V and 0 from J; bases not matched to a gene: 9. CDR3 length: 15 residues. The CDR3: CASTRDSVSSYEQYF. DNA for the CDR3: TGTGCCAGTACTCGGGACAGCGTTAGCTCCTACGAGCAGTACTTC.

V and J are TRBV6-1 and TRBJ2-5; no definite D call. Germline assignment: CDR1 MNHNS and CDR2 SASEGT. Trimming left V 7 bases short and J 6 bases short, with 9 bases between. This CDR3 comprises 11 residues. CDR3 loop: CASNERQTQYF. The CDR3 bases are TGTGCCAGCAACGAAAGACAGACCCAGTACTTC.

This clone was seen more than once but under ten times. The rearrangement uses TRBV29-1 and TRBJ2-5; 8 nucleotides line up with TRBD2. Germline CDR1 reads SQVTM; CDR2 reads ANQGSEA. Trimming cost V 3 bases and J 5 bases; bases outside gene matches: 5. CDR3 size: 13 residues. The CDR3 here is CSVDKVAGETQYF. CDR3 DNA sequence: TGCAGCGTTGATAAGGTAGCGGGGGAGACCCAGTACTTC.

This clone was picked up a small number of times. This sequence joins TRBV12-5 and TRBJ1-6; TRBD1 agrees at 8 bases. Germline CDR1 reads LGHNT; CDR2 reads FRNRAP. The trim removed 5 bases at V and 10 bases at J, leaving 7 bases unmatched. This CDR3 has 14 residues. CDR3 protein: CASGADREVSPLHF. The DNA of the CDR3 is TGTGCTAGTGGTGCGGACAGGGAAGTCTCACCCCTCCACTTT.

The chain has TRBV6-1 and TRBJ1-1, with D possibly TRBD1 on 5 matching bases. CDR3 length: 13 residues. Trimming removed 6 bases from V and 0 bases from J, with 8 bases in between. Germline lookup yields CDR1 MNHNS and CDR2 SASEGT. Here the CDR3 DNA reads TGTGCCAGCAGAAGACAGCTGAACACTGAAGCTTTCTTT. This codes for CASRRQLNTEAFF.

The chain couples TRBV4-1 to TRBJ1-2; 9 bases are a match to TRBD1. Germline V CDR1 and CDR2: MGHRA, YSYEKL. This CDR3 has 17 residues. V lost 0 bases, J lost 7 bases, and 12 bases stayed unmatched. CDR3 in amino acids: CASSQDLGGQGYRGYTF. CDR3 DNA: TGCGCCAGCAGCCAAGATCTTGGGGGACAGGGTTATCGTGGCTACACCTTC.

The V call is TRBV6-5, the J call TRBJ1-5; TRBD1 is a possible D gene (5 bases). Trimming took off 2 bases at V and 4 bases at J, with 9 bases between the two ends. The CDR3 contains 14 residues. In germline, CDR1 is MNHEY, CDR2 SVGAGI. This CDR3 reads CASSYSRGNQPQHF. The CDR3 nucleotides are TGTGCCAGCAGTTACAGTAGGGGTAATCAGCCCCAGCATTTT.

The chain carries TRBV6-1 and TRBJ2-3; perhaps TRBD2 as D (5 bases). Germline lookup yields CDR1 MNHNS and CDR2 SASEGT. With 4 bases removed from V and 4 bases from J, the gap between germline ends came to 15 bases. The length of the CDR3 is 15 residues. The CDR3, as DNA: TGTGCCAGCAGTGCGAGGAGGCCGGGCGCAGATACGCAGTATTTT. Encoded protein: CASSARRPGADTQYF.

The chain carries TRBV15 and TRBJ1-2, with D hard to call. The CDR3 extends over 12 amino acids. Germline CDR1 and CDR2: LNHNV and YYDKDF (reference sequence). V was trimmed by 2 bases and J by 8 bases, leaving 9 bases between them. The CDR3 loop is CATSRPRGGYTF. DNA for the CDR3: TGTGCCACCAGCAGACCGAGAGGGGGCTACACCTTC.